This note documents a single T cell receptor beta chain sequence. Its specificity is unknown. The sample's time point: week 5, during vaccination. Each dose of the vaccine consisted of 300 ug of mutant IDH1 20-mer peptide, with topical imiquimod. The repertoire was sequenced with immunoSEQ multiplex PCR; TCRdb's copy has only in-frame clones and lacks some. The sample lists 40,000 to 50,000 clones; 80% to 90% were seen once. The sample is drawn from a study of a mutant IDH1 vaccine in newly diagnosed glioma. Whole-study findings and limits: Detectable vaccine-induced immune responses arose in over 90% of patients. Pseudoprogression appeared independent of alterations in top peripheral clonotypes.

Trimming cost V 1 base and J 2 bases, with 11 bases left between them. This CDR3 region has 15 residues. Germline CDR1 is LNHNV and CDR2 is YYDKDF (reference sequence). This TCR was recovered from a man aged 35-49 years with glioma. Material: PBMCs, obtained from a glioma patient whose treatment included an IDH1 peptide vaccine. The chain links TRBV15 to TRBJ1-2, with D perhaps matching TRBD1 (5 bases). The DNA of the CDR3 is TGTGCCACCAGCAGAGTCACGGGGGGGAACTATGGCTACACCTTC. This sequence encodes CATSRVTGGNYGYTF.